This T cell receptor beta chain emerged from a study of blood T cell repertoires in COVID-19. Overall study: PBMCs, B-cell-depleted T cells, or T cells provided the cDNA or gDNA that made up the material.

Here immunoSEQ multiplex PCR was the method, and the copy in TCRdb shows in-frame clones only, minus some. The sample consists of roughly 80,000 clones, around 84% of them appearing once. Sequencing was performed on peripheral blood. The TCR was taken from a man aged 45-65 years with acute or convalescent COVID-19.

Here the CDR3 reads CASSRLGSSYNEQFF. CDR3 bases: TGTGCCAGCAGCCGTCTGGGGAGCTCCTACAATGAGCAGTTCTTC. The V call is TRBV11-3, the J call TRBJ2-1, with TRBD2 as a possible D gene (5 bases). Trimming left V 5 bases short and J 0 bases short, with 11 bases between. The CDR3 extends over 15 amino acids. Per germline, CDR1 SGHNT and CDR2 YENEEA.